These 5 T cell receptor beta chains were sequenced from one sample in a study of blood T cell repertoires in COVID-19. Clones were sequenced by immunoSEQ multiplex PCR, and TCRdb holds only the in-frame ones, with some missing. The repertoire holds approximately 71,000 clones, with about 80% as singletons. Sequenced: peripheral blood. These receptor sequences come from a woman of 80 years or more with acute or convalescent COVID-19.

CDR3 in amino acids: CSVPTVNTEAFF. The CDR3 DNA reads TGCAGCGTACCCACAGTGAACACTGAAGCTTTCTTT. This chain connects TRBV29-1 to TRBJ1-1; unclear D gene. The germline V gene has CDR1 SQVTM and CDR2 ANQGSEA. Trimming stripped 6 bases from V and 0 bases from J, with 8 bases between. The CDR3 has 12 residues.

This sequence joins TRBV27 and TRBJ1-6; D is undetermined. Trimming removed 3 bases at V and 6 bases at J, with 9 bases between. The germline CDR1 and CDR2 sequences are MNHEY and SMNVEV (reference sequence). The CDR3 runs to 14 residues. In DNA, the CDR3 is TGTGCCAGCAGTTTGCAGTTCAGTAATTCACCCCTCCACTTT. Protein product: CASSLQFSNSPLHF.

The rearrangement joins TRBV19 to TRBJ2-7; a weak D match, TRBD1 (6 bases). Trimming pared 5 bases from V and 7 bases from J, leaving 18 bases between. CDR1 and CDR2 from the germline V gene are LNHDA and SQIVND (reference sequence). This CDR3 contains 14 residues. The CDR3 DNA sequence: TGTGCCAGTAGTCCCAGGGACATCAATACGGAGCAGTACTTC. It yields the protein CASSPRDINTEQYF.

The chain employs TRBV11-3 and TRBJ2-7; no reliable D call. Germline CDR1 SGHNT, CDR2 YENEEA. CDR3 length: 15 amino acids. Trimming took 0 bases from V and 0 from J, leaving 9 bases between them. The CDR3 DNA follows: TGTGCCAGCAGCTTAGATCGAGGCAGCTCCTACGAGCAGTACTTC. Amino acid sequence: CASSLDRGSSYEQYF.

The genes are TRBV7-6 and TRBJ2-5; D may correspond to TRBD1 or TRBD2 (6 bases each). Germline lookup yields CDR1 SGHVS and CDR2 FNYEAQ. V lost 5 bases and J lost 4, with 11 bases in between. CDR3 length: 13 residues. CDR3 sequence (DNA): TGTGCCAGCAGCCTAGGAGGGGGAGAGACCCAGTACTTC. Protein sequence: CASSLGGGETQYF.